This T cell receptor beta chain is drawn from a study of cytomegalovirus exposure and HLA in healthy donors. Study-wide results and caveats: Most of the TCR beta V segments (in an earlier analysis) were productive either about 90% or about 30% of the time.

Looked up from germline, CDR1 is SGHDT and CDR2 is YYEEEE. The germline V and J ends were trimmed by 0 bases and 7 bases, with 8 bases remaining between them. The CDR3 is made up of 13 amino acids. Healthy people donating bone marrow made up the donors. PCR used 60 Vbeta primers and 13 Jbeta primers. Method: immunoSEQ multiplex PCR; TCRdb's copy keeps in-frame clones and lacks some. The profile shows roughly 100,000 clones, 73% of them singletons. This clone was picked up a small number of times. Its antigen remains unidentified. The sequenced sample was PBMCs. This rearrangement joins TRBV5-6 to TRBJ2-1, with D hard to call. The receptor was derived from a man in his forties in good health and CMV-seronegative. The CDR3: CASSLAVWNEQFF. For the CDR3, the DNA is TGTGCCAGCAGCTTGGCGGTGTGGAATGAGCAGTTCTTC.